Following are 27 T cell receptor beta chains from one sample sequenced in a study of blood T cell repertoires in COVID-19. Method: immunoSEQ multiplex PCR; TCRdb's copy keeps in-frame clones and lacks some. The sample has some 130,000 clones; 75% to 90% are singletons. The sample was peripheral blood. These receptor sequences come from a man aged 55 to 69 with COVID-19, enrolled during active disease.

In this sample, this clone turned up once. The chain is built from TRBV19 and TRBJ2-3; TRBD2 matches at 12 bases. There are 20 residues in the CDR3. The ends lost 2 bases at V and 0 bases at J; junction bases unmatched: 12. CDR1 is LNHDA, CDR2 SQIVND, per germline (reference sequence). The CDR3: CASSIISLAGGPDSTDTQYF. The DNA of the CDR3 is TGTGCCAGTAGTATAATCTCGCTAGCGGGGGGGCCGGATAGCACAGATACGCAGTATTTT.

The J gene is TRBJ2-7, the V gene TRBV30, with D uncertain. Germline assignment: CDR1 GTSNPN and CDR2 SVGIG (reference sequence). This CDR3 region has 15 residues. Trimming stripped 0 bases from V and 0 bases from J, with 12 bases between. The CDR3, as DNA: TGTGCCTGGAGTGTACTTCCGTCAAGCTCCTACGAGCAGTACTTC. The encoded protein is CAWSVLPSSSYEQYF.

In DNA, the CDR3 is TGTGCCACCCAGGGGGGTGGCAGGATGCACTATGGCTACACCTTC. Residues: CATQGGGRMHYGYTF. This chain connects TRBV28 to TRBJ1-2, with 7 bases fitting TRBD1. V was clipped by 10 bases and J by 3 bases; unmatched bases: 14. CDR3 length equals 15 residues. CDR1 is MDHEN and CDR2 is SYDVKM in the germline V gene.

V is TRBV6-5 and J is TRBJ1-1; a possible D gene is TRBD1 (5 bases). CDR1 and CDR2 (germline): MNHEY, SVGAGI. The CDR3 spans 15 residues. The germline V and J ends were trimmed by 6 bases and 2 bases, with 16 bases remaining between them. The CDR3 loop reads CASRTSPGANTEAFF. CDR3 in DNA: TGTGCCAGCAGGACTAGCCCCGGGGCAAACACTGAAGCTTTCTTT.

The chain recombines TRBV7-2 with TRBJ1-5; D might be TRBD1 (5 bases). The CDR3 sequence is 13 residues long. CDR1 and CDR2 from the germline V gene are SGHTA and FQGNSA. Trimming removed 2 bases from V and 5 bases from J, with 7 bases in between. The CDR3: CASSLQGYQPQHF. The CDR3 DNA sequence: TGTGCCAGCAGCTTACAGGGTTATCAGCCCCAGCATTTT.

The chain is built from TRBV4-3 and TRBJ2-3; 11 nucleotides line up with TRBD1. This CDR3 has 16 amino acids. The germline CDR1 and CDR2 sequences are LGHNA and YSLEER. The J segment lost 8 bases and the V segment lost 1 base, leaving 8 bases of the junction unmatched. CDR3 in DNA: TGCGCCAGCAGCCAAGGCGGACAGGGGGCTCGGGGTACGCAGTATTTT. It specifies CASSQGGQGARGTQYF.

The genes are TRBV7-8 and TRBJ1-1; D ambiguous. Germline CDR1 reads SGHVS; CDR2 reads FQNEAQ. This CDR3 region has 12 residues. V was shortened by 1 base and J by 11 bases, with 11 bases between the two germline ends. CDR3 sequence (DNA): TGTGCCAGCAGCTTAGTCGCTGAGGATGCTTTCTTT. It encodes CASSLVAEDAFF.

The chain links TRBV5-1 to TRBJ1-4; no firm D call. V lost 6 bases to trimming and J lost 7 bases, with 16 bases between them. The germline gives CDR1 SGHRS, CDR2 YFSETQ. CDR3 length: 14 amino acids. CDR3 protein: CASTREYSGEKLFF. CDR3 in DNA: TGCGCCAGCACCCGGGAGTATTCTGGTGAAAAACTGTTTTTT.

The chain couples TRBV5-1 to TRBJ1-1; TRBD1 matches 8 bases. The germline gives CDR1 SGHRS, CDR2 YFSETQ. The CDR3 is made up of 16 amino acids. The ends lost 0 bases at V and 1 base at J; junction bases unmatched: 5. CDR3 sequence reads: CASSLGRTGKNTEAFF. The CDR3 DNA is TGCGCCAGCAGCTTGGGCCGGACAGGGAAGAACACTGAAGCTTTCTTT.

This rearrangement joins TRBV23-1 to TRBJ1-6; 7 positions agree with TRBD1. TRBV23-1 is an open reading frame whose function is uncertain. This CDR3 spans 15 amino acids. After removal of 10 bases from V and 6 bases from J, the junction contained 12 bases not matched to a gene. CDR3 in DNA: TGCGCCACCCCCGGGACAGCTTATCTTAATTCACCCCTCCACTTT. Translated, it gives CATPGTAYLNSPLHF.

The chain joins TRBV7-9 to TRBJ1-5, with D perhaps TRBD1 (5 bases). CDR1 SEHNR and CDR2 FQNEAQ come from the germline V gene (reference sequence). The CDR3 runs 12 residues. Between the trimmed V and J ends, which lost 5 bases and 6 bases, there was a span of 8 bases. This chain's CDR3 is CASSLDSQPQHF. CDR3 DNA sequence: TGTGCCAGCAGCCTTGACAGTCAGCCCCAGCATTTT.

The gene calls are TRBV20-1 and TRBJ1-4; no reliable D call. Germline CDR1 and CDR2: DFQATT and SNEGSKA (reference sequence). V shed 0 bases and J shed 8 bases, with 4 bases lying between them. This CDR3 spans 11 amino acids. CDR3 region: CSARDIEKLFF. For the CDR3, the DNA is TGCAGTGCTAGAGATATCGAAAAACTGTTTTTT.

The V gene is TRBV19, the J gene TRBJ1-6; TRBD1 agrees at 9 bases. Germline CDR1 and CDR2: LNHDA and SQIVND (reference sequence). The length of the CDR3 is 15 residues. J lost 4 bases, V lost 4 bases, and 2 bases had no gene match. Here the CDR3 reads CASSTGQGYNSPLHF. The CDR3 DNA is TGTGCCAGTAGTACCGGACAGGGGTATAATTCACCCCTCCACTTT. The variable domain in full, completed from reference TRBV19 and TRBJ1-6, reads DGGITQSPKYLFRKEGQNVTLSCEQNLNHDAMYWYRQDPGQGLRLIYYSQIVNDFQKGDIAEGYSVSREKKESFPLTVTSAQKNPTAFYLCASSTGQGYNSPLHFGNGTRLTVT.

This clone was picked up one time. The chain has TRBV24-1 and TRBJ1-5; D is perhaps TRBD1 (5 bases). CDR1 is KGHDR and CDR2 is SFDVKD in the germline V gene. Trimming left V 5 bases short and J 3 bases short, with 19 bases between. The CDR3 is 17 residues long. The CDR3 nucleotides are TGTGCCACCAGTGGGTCCACGGCGGGGGGTGTCAATCAGCCCCAGCATTTT. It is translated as CATSGSTAGGVNQPQHF.

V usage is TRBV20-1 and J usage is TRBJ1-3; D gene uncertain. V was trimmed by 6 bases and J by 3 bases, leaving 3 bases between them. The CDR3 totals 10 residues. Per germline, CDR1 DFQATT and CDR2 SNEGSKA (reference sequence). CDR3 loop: CSAYGNTIYF. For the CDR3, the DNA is TGCAGTGCATATGGAAACACCATATATTTT.

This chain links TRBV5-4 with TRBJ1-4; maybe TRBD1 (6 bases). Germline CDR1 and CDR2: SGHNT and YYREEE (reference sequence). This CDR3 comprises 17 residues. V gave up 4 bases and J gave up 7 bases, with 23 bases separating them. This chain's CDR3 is CASSQRGAHNLGEKLFF. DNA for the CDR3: TGTGCCAGCAGCCAACGGGGGGCTCATAATCTGGGTGAAAAACTGTTTTTT.

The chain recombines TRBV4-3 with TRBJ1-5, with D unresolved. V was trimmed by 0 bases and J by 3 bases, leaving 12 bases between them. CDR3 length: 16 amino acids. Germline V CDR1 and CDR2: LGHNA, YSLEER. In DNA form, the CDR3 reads TGCGCCAGCAGCCAAGAAATCGGGAGGGTCAATCAGCCCCAGCATTTT. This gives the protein CASSQEIGRVNQPQHF.

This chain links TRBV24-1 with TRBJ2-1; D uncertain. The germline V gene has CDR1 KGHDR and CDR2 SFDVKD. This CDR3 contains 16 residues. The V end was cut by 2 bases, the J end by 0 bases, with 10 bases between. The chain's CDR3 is CATSDSRLSSYNEQFF. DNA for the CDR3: TGTGCCACCAGTGATTCTCGACTCAGCTCCTACAATGAGCAGTTCTTC.

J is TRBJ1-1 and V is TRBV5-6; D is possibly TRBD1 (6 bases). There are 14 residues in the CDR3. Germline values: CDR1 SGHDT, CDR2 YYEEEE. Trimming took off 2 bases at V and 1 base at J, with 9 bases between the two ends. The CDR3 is CASSFLDRNTEAFF. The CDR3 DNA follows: TGTGCCAGCAGCTTCTTGGACAGGAACACTGAAGCTTTCTTT.

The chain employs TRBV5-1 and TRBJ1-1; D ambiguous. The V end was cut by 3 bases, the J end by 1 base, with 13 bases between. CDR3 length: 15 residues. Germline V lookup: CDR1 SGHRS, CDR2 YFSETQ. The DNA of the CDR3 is TGCGCCAGCAGCTCGGCGGTCCGGGGGAACACTGAAGCTTTCTTT. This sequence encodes CASSSAVRGNTEAFF.

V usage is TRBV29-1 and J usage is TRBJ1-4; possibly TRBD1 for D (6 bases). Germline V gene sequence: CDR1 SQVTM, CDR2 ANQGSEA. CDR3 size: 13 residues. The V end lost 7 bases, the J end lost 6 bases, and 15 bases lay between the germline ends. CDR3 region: CSASGQRDEKLFF. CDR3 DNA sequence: TGCAGCGCCTCAGGACAGAGGGATGAAAAACTGTTTTTT.

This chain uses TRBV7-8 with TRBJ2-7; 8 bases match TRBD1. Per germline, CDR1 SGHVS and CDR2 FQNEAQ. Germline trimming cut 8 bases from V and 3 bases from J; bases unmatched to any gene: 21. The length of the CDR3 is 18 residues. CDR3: CASHRPPRGQGVLYEQYF. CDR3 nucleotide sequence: TGTGCCAGCCACCGCCCCCCACGAGGACAGGGAGTTCTCTACGAGCAGTACTTC.

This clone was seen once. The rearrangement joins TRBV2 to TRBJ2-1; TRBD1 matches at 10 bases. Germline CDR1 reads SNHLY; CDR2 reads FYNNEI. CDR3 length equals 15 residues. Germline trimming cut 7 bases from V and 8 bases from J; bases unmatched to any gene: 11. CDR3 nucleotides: TGTGCCAGCAAAAAATTGGGACAGGGGTTCGATGAGCAGTTCTTC. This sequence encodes CASKKLGQGFDEQFF. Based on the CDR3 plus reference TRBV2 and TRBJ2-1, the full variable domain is EPEVTQTPSHQVTQMGQEVILRCVPISNHLYFYWYRQILGQKVEFLVSFYNNEISEKSEIFDDQFSVERPDGSNFTLKIRSTKLEDSAMYFCASKKLGQGFDEQFFGPGTRLTVL.

As DNA, the CDR3 is TGCGCCAGCAGCCAAGGACTCGCCGCGATCTATGGCTACACCTTC. Residues: CASSQGLAAIYGYTF. The chain couples TRBV4-1 to TRBJ1-2; no definite D call. In germline, CDR1 is MGHRA, CDR2 YSYEKL. The CDR3 is 15 amino acids. V lost 1 base, J lost 4 bases, and 13 bases lay in between.

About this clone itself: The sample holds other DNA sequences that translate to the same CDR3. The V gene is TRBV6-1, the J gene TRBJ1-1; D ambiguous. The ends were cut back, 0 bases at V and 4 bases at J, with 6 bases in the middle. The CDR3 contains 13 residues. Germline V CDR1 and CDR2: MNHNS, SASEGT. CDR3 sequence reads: CASSEAGGTEAFF. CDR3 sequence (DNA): TGTGCCAGCAGTGAAGCCGGAGGCACTGAAGCTTTCTTT.

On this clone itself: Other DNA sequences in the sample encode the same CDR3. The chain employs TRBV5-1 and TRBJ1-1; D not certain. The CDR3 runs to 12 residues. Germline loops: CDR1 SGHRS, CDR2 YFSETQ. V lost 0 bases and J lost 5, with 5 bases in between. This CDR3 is CASSLGATEAFF. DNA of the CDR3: TGCGCCAGCAGCTTGGGAGCGACTGAAGCTTTCTTT. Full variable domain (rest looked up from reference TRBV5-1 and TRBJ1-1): KAGVTQTPRYLIKTRGQQVTLSCSPISGHRSVSWYQQTPGQGLQFLFEYFSETQRNKGNFPGRFSGRQFSNSRSEMNVSTLELGDSALYLCASSLGATEAFFGQGTRLTVV.

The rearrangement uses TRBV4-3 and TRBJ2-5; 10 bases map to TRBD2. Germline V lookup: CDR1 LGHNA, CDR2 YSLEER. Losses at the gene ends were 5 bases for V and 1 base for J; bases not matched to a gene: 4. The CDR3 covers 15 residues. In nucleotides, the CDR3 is TGCGCCAGCAGCTATCAGCGGGGGGGCCAAGAGACCCAGTACTTC. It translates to CASSYQRGGQETQYF.